This T cell receptor (beta chain) was identified during a study of early T cells in non-severe SARS-CoV-2 infection. From the 5' RACE reads, TCRdb called clonotypes with MiXCR, one entry per CDR3 protein. The sample contains around 29,000 distinct CDR3 sequences, roughly 5.3% of which appear only once. This clonotype has a count of ten or more. The CDR3 runs 14 residues. J lost 0 bases, V lost 4 bases, and 2 bases had no gene match. The gene calls are TRBV12-3 or TRBV12-4 and TRBJ1-2; 7 bases map to TRBD1. Sequenced input: whole blood. The source of this sequence is an adult who was a healthcare worker with PCR-confirmed SARS-CoV-2 infection or an uninfected control (not recorded which). CDR3 nucleotide sequence: TGTGCCAGCAGTTCGGACAGGTCTAACTATGGCTACACCTTC. It is translated as CASSSDRSNYGYTF.